Listed here are 11 T cell receptor beta chains from one sample, sequenced in a study of radiation and T cells in renal cell carcinoma. The time point is: baseline pretreatment blood. Treatment denoted: 15 Gy SBRT to primary tumor, nephrectomy 4 weeks later. Assay: immunoSEQ multiplex PCR; the TCRdb copy retains only in-frame clones and omits some. The table includes 70,000 to 100,000 clones, over 65% detected once. Sequenced here: blood, sampled from a patient whose treatment included radiotherapy and nephrectomy. These TCRs come from a man in his 60s with renal cell carcinoma.

V and J are TRBV7-2 and TRBJ1-2; 8 bases agree with TRBD1. Germline trimming cut 3 bases from V and 4 bases from J; bases unmatched to any gene: 4. The germline gives CDR1 SGHTA, CDR2 FQGNSA. The CDR3 loop spans 14 amino acids. CDR3: CASSLTQGAYGYTF. CDR3 bases: TGTGCCAGCAGCTTGACTCAGGGGGCCTATGGCTACACCTTC.

This clone was seen many times. The CDR3 nucleotides read TGTGCATTTCGGTTGGGGCTAGCGGGAGGGCCGGCGAACACCGGGGAGCTGTTTTTT. Protein: CAFRLGLAGGPANTGELFF. This rearrangement joins TRBV30 to TRBJ2-2, with TRBD2 matching over 12 bases. Per germline, CDR1 GTSNPN and CDR2 SVGIG (reference sequence). This CDR3 has 19 amino acids. Supplemented by reference TRBV30 and TRBJ2-2, the full variable domain reads SQTIHQWPATLVQPVGSPLSLECTVEGTSNPNLYWYRQAAGRGLQLLFYSVGIGQISSEVPQNLSASRPQDRQFILSSKKLLLSDSGFYLCAFRLGLAGGPANTGELFFGEGSRLTVL.

The CDR3, as DNA: TGTGCCAGCAGTTCCCAGCGACTAGCGGAAGAGACCCAGTACTTC. It translates to CASSSQRLAEETQYF. The rearrangement joins TRBV6-5 to TRBJ2-5; 9 bases agree with TRBD2. The V gene's germline CDR1 is MNHEY and CDR2 SVGAGI. The CDR3 totals 15 residues. Trimming took 4 bases from V and 3 from J; bases not matched to a gene: 6.

The chain is built from TRBV7-9 and TRBJ1-1, with 9 bases matching TRBD1. The CDR3 covers 14 residues. CDR1 is SEHNR, CDR2 FQNEAQ, per germline (reference sequence). The V gene end was trimmed by 5 bases and the J gene end by 5 bases; junction bases not matched to a gene: 6. The CDR3 here is CASSVRDRVTEAFF. The CDR3 bases are TGTGCCAGCAGCGTCCGGGACAGGGTGACTGAAGCTTTCTTT. Drawing the rest from reference TRBV7-9 and TRBJ1-1, the complete variable domain is DTGVSQNPRHKITKRGQNVTFRCDPISEHNRLYWYRQTLGQGPEFLTYFQNEAQLEKSRLLSDRFSAERPKGSFSTLEIQRTEQGDSAMYLCASSVRDRVTEAFFGQGTRLTVV.

This clone was detected only a few times. DNA for the CDR3: TGTGCCAGCAGCCAAGATGGACTAGCGGGAGCAGATACGCAGTATTTT. This gives the protein CASSQDGLAGADTQYF. The rearrangement links TRBV4-2 to TRBJ2-3; 13 bases match TRBD2. CDR3 size: 16 residues. Germline V gene data show CDR1 as LGHNA and CDR2 as YNFKEQ. V gave up 0 bases and J gave up 4 bases; unmatched junction bases: 1.

The chain joins TRBV5-1 to TRBJ2-2; perhaps TRBD1 as D (6 bases). The CDR3 is 16 residues long. CDR1 is SGHRS and CDR2 is YFSETQ in the germline V gene. Trimming took 4 bases from V and 7 from J, leaving 20 bases between them. CDR3 in amino acids: CASSAAEGEKGGELFF. CDR3 DNA sequence: TGCGCCAGCAGCGCCGCCGAGGGGGAAAAAGGCGGGGAGCTGTTTTTT.

The chain couples TRBV30 to TRBJ2-7; 13 bases align to TRBD2. There are 15 residues in the CDR3. Germline V lookup: CDR1 GTSNPN, CDR2 SVGIG (reference sequence). V shed 2 bases and J 4 bases; nucleotides not matched to a gene: 5. DNA for the CDR3: TGTGCCTGGAGTTGGGGGACTAGCGGGAAGTACGAGCAGTACTTC. This sequence encodes CAWSWGTSGKYEQYF.

There are a few counts of this clone. The rearrangement uses TRBV4-1 and TRBJ1-1; 8 positions agree with TRBD1. This CDR3 spans 15 amino acids. Looked up from germline, CDR1 is MGHRA and CDR2 is YSYEKL. The V and J ends lost 4 bases and 7 bases, in that order; junction bases with no gene match: 11. The CDR3 bases are TGCGCCAGCAGCCTACTGTCCCCCGGGACAGGTGAAGCTTTCTTT. Its protein product is CASSLLSPGTGEAFF.

The chain uses TRBV7-6 and TRBJ1-1; perhaps TRBD1 as D (5 bases). Trimming cost V 5 bases and J 0 bases, with 13 bases left between them. The CDR3 is 15 amino acids. CDR1 and CDR2 (germline): SGHVS, FNYEAQ. The CDR3 sequence is CASSPTSGMNTEAFF. Written as DNA, the CDR3 is TGTGCCAGCAGCCCTACGTCAGGGATGAACACTGAAGCTTTCTTT. The full variable domain, rest sourced from reference TRBV7-6 and TRBJ1-1, is GAGVSQSPRYKVTKRGQDVALRCDPISGHVSLYWYRQALGQGPEFLTYFNYEAQQDKSGLPNDRFSAERPEGSISTLTIQRTEQRDSAMYRCASSPTSGMNTEAFFGQGTRLTVV.

The chain has TRBV20-1 and TRBJ2-7, with D unresolved. The length of the CDR3 is 11 residues. CDR1 and CDR2 from the germline V gene are DFQATT and SNEGSKA (reference sequence). Trimming left V 2 bases short and J 3 bases short, with 5 bases between. The CDR3 DNA reads TGCAGTGCTAGACAGCTCTACGAGCAGTACTTC. Translated: CSARQLYEQYF.

The rearrangement joins TRBV7-9 to TRBJ1-2; D is unresolved. The CDR3 runs 12 residues. The germline V and J ends were trimmed by 3 bases and 6 bases, with 8 bases remaining between them. CDR1 is SEHNR and CDR2 is FQNEAQ in the germline V gene (reference sequence). The CDR3 here is CASSFPANGYTF. For the CDR3, the DNA is TGTGCCAGCAGCTTCCCAGCCAATGGCTACACCTTC.